This T cell receptor beta chain was sequenced in a study of identical twins. This clonotype was found a few times. Its cognate antigen is unknown. Whole-study results and caveats: Insertion counts were lower in abundant cord blood beta clonotypes, a trend that memory repertoires did not show. The presence of invariant MAIT and iNKT cells could partly confound analyses of zero-insertion sequences. Model-predicted out-of-frame TCR alpha sharing fell below observed values in monozygotic twins.

Trimming cost V 6 bases and J 4 bases, with 13 bases left between them. Germline V CDR1 and CDR2: DFQATT, SNEGSKA (reference sequence). The CDR3 is 13 residues long. Carrying unique molecular identifiers, the cDNA also gained a universal primer site through template switching. Using its own MiXCR run on the 5' RACE reads, TCRdb lists one record per CDR3 protein. The table lists about 250,000 distinct CDR3 sequences, over 12% of them singletons, with 8.8% in the top ten. This TCR came from a woman aged 18-29 years in good health. The rearrangement uses TRBV20-1 and TRBJ2-4; a possible D gene is TRBD2 (5 bases). What was sequenced was memory (CD45RO+) T cells sorted from blood. The CDR3 loop reads CSADGRTKNIQYF. The CDR3 DNA sequence: TGCAGTGCGGACGGACGGACTAAAAACATTCAGTACTTC.